Listed here are 22 T cell receptor beta chains from one sample, sequenced in a study of blood T cell repertoires in COVID-19. The repertoire was sequenced with immunoSEQ multiplex PCR; TCRdb's copy has only in-frame clones and lacks some. The sample shows some 200,000 clones, 80% to 90% of them seen only once. The sample consisted of PBMCs or T cells enriched from blood (not recorded which). The receptors originated from a woman in her forties with acute COVID-19.

This chain uses TRBV12-3 or TRBV12-4 with TRBJ1-3; TRBD1 matches at 7 bases. V was pared by 4 bases and J by 5 bases, with 2 bases of the junction left unmatched. This CDR3 has 13 amino acids. DNA for the CDR3: TGTGCCAGCAGTTCGGACAGGAGAAACACCATATATTTT. It translates to CASSSDRRNTIYF.

This clone was seen just once. The chain combines TRBV18 with TRBJ1-2; D may be TRBD1 (6 bases). This CDR3 spans 13 amino acids. Germline CDR1 KGHSH, CDR2 LQKENI. V was pared by 6 bases and J by 7 bases, with 15 bases between. CDR3 nucleotides: TGTGCCAGCTCCCCCGACAGGACTGGTGGCTACACCTTC. Protein sequence: CASSPDRTGGYTF.

The chain couples TRBV5-6 to TRBJ1-1; 10 bases map to TRBD1. The CDR3 is 15 residues long. V lost 0 bases and J lost 4; bases outside the gene matches: 3. Per germline, CDR1 SGHDT and CDR2 YYEEEE. The CDR3 here is CASSLADRGSTEAFF. The CDR3 DNA reads as TGTGCCAGCAGCTTGGCGGACAGGGGGAGCACTGAAGCTTTCTTT.

This chain connects TRBV24-1 to TRBJ1-2, with TRBD1 matching 8 bases. The CDR3 extends over 14 amino acids. Germline V gene sequence: CDR1 KGHDR, CDR2 SFDVKD. The junction had 6 bases not matched to a gene; V was cut back by 2 bases and J by 8 bases. The CDR3 here is CATSDSTRGLGYTF. The CDR3 coding sequence is TGTGCCACCAGTGATTCAACCAGGGGGCTCGGCTACACCTTC.

The V and J genes are TRBV2 and TRBJ2-7, with 8 bases fitting TRBD1. Germline values: CDR1 SNHLY, CDR2 FYNNEI. The CDR3 length is 21 residues. V was clipped by 4 bases and J by 4 bases; unmatched bases: 27. The CDR3 region is CASSVPSPEGQASQLIYEQYV. DNA of the CDR3: TGTGCCAGCAGTGTCCCCTCCCCGGAGGGACAGGCCTCACAATTAATTTACGAGCAGTACGTC.

This clone was detected once. The V call is TRBV24-1, the J call TRBJ2-3; no firm D call. V dropped 6 bases and J dropped 2 bases, with 8 bases sitting between them. The CDR3 is made up of 13 amino acids. Germline values: CDR1 KGHDR, CDR2 SFDVKD. This chain's CDR3 is CATSRSFTDTQYF. The CDR3 DNA is TGTGCCACCAGTAGAAGCTTCACAGATACGCAGTATTTT.

The J gene is TRBJ2-7, the V gene TRBV14; 12 nucleotides line up with TRBD2. The length of the CDR3 is 18 residues. The trim removed 5 bases at V and 3 bases at J, leaving 14 bases unmatched. Germline-derived CDR1 and CDR2 are SGHDN and FVKESK. This CDR3 reads CASSEGTSGSVMIYEQYF. In DNA, the CDR3 is TGTGCCAGCAGCGAAGGGACTAGCGGGTCTGTCATGATCTACGAGCAGTACTTC.

CDR3 bases: TGTGCTAGTGGTTTGGGCAAGACAGGTCCCTCCGAGAACACCGGGGAGCTGTTTTTT. Translating gives CASGLGKTGPSENTGELFF. The V gene is TRBV12-5, the J gene TRBJ2-2; tentatively, D is TRBD1 (6 bases). The V and J ends lost 1 base and 1 base respectively, with 19 bases between them. Germline CDR1 LGHNT, CDR2 FRNRAP. CDR3 length: 19 residues.

The chain has TRBV3-1 (or the pseudogene TRBV3-2) and TRBJ1-2; D remains ambiguous. The CDR3 spans 16 residues. V was shortened by 2 bases and J by 5 bases, with 18 bases between the two germline ends. Germline lookup yields CDR1 LGHDT and CDR2 YNNKEL (reference sequence). CDR3 amino acids: CASSQTSGRVGYGYTF. CDR3 coding DNA: TGTGCCAGCAGCCAAACATCGGGAAGGGTGGGATATGGCTACACCTTC.

This rearrangement joins TRBV6-2 or TRBV6-3 to TRBJ2-1; 13 bases fit TRBD2. The germline V gene encodes CDR1 MNHEY and CDR2 SVGEGT. J lost 7 bases, V lost 5 bases, and 8 bases had no gene match. The CDR3 is 16 amino acids. CDR3 sequence (DNA): TGTGCCAGCAGTCGGACTAGCGGGGGACTCCCTAATGAGCAGTTCTTC. Translating gives CASSRTSGGLPNEQFF.

The chain combines TRBV7-2 with TRBJ1-2, with TRBD1 matching 7 bases. This CDR3 is built from 14 residues. CDR1 is SGHTA, CDR2 FQGNSA, per germline. Unmatched junction bases numbered 5, after V lost 3 bases and J lost 4 bases. In DNA form, the CDR3 reads TGTGCCAGCAGCTTCACGGACAGGTTCTATGGCTACACCTTC. Protein: CASSFTDRFYGYTF. Variable domain in full (rest from reference TRBV7-2 and TRBJ1-2): GAGVSQSPSNKVTEKGKDVELRCDPISGHTALYWYRQSLGQGLEFLIYFQGNSAPDKSGLPSDRFSAERTGGSVSTLTIQRTQQEDSAVYLCASSFTDRFYGYTFGSGTRLTVV.

V usage is TRBV4-3 and J usage is TRBJ1-4, with D maybe TRBD1 (6 bases). Germline lookup yields CDR1 LGHNA and CDR2 YSLEER. This CDR3 region has 16 residues. Between the trimmed V and J ends, which lost 0 bases and 8 bases, there was a span of 16 bases. CDR3 in DNA: TGCGCCAGCAGCCAAGATCTTCGACAGGACGGAGAAAAACTGTTTTTT. Protein sequence: CASSQDLRQDGEKLFF.

The rearrangement links TRBV5-1 to TRBJ2-1; 7 positions match TRBD1. The CDR3 spans 13 residues. In germline, CDR1 is SGHRS, CDR2 YFSETQ. The V gene end was trimmed by 2 bases and the J gene end by 9 bases; junction bases not matched to a gene: 5. The CDR3 loop is CASSFDRVGEQFF. The DNA of the CDR3 is TGCGCCAGCAGCTTCGACAGGGTTGGTGAGCAGTTCTTC.

The DNA of the CDR3 is TGTGCCAGCAGTTACAGCTCCTACGAGCAGTACTTC. It encodes CASSYSSYEQYF. V and J are TRBV28 and TRBJ2-7, with D unclear. Germline V gene lookup returns CDR1 MDHEN and CDR2 SYDVKM. The CDR3 runs to 12 residues. The germline V and J ends were trimmed by 4 bases and 0 bases, with 4 bases remaining between them.

This chain joins TRBV28 and TRBJ2-7; D is perhaps TRBD1 (6 bases). Germline V CDR1 and CDR2: MDHEN, SYDVKM. The V end was cut by 3 bases, the J end by 3 bases, with 18 bases between. CDR3 length: 16 amino acids. CDR3 DNA: TGTGCCAGCAGTTTTCGTTTAGGTGGGGGCGGCTACGAGCAGTACTTC. As protein: CASSFRLGGGGYEQYF.

The CDR3 bases are TGTGCCAGCAGTGATACAGGGGGGCAGCCCCAGCATTTT. As protein: CASSDTGGQPQHF. The chain couples TRBV2 to TRBJ1-5; 8 bases match TRBD1. CDR3 length: 13 residues. Trimming cost V 3 bases and J 7 bases; bases outside gene matches: 2. Germline V lookup: CDR1 SNHLY, CDR2 FYNNEI.

The V call is TRBV19, the J call TRBJ1-5; D is perhaps TRBD1 (5 bases). V was trimmed by 6 bases and J by 0 bases, leaving 12 bases between them. CDR3 length equals 15 residues. CDR1 LNHDA and CDR2 SQIVND come from the germline V gene (reference sequence). CDR3 nucleotides: TGTGCCAGTAGATGGACAAGGGCTAGCAATCAGCCCCAGCATTTT. This translates into CASRWTRASNQPQHF.

The chain links TRBV7-6 to TRBJ2-2; perhaps TRBD1 as D (6 bases). The CDR3 is 16 residues long. Germline V gene sequence: CDR1 SGHVS, CDR2 FNYEAQ. V was cut by 1 base and J by 6 bases, with 15 bases left in between. The chain's CDR3 is CASSLGENRDPGELFF. DNA of the CDR3: TGTGCCAGCAGCTTAGGGGAAAACAGGGATCCCGGGGAGCTGTTTTTT. The full variable domain, rest sourced from reference TRBV7-6 and TRBJ2-2, is GAGVSQSPRYKVTKRGQDVALRCDPISGHVSLYWYRQALGQGPEFLTYFNYEAQQDKSGLPNDRFSAERPEGSISTLTIQRTEQRDSAMYRCASSLGENRDPGELFFGEGSRLTVL.

The chain recombines TRBV7-3 with TRBJ1-1; D unclear. CDR3 length: 12 residues. Germline CDR1 SGHTA, CDR2 FQGTGA. V lost 11 bases and J lost 1, with 11 bases in between. The CDR3 reads CAASQENTEAFF. The CDR3 DNA is TGTGCCGCATCTCAGGAGAACACTGAAGCTTTCTTT.

The chain couples TRBV2 to TRBJ1-1, with 7 bases fitting TRBD1. Germline CDR1 and CDR2: SNHLY and FYNNEI. Unmatched junction bases numbered 8, after V lost 7 bases and J lost 6 bases. The CDR3 is 13 residues long. The DNA of the CDR3 is TGTGCCAGCAAGGCAGGGGGAAGCGCTGAAGCTTTCTTT. It is translated as CASKAGGSAEAFF.

This clone was observed a single time. The chain employs TRBV15 and TRBJ2-7; weak D call: TRBD1 (6 bases). With 4 bases removed from V and 2 bases from J, the gap between germline ends came to 15 bases. The CDR3 loop spans 15 amino acids. Germline V gene sequence: CDR1 LNHNV, CDR2 YYDKDF (reference sequence). This CDR3 is CATSTVQGGPYEQYF. The CDR3 DNA reads as TGTGCCACCAGCACCGTACAGGGTGGTCCCTACGAGCAGTACTTC.

This chain joins TRBV13 and TRBJ2-2, with 8 bases lining up with TRBD1. V lost 5 bases and J lost 2; bases outside the gene matches: 10. CDR3 length: 17 residues. CDR1 and CDR2 from the germline V gene are PRHDT and FYEKMQ (reference sequence). The CDR3: CASSLRQGTYNTGELFF. The CDR3 bases are TGTGCCAGCAGCCTAAGACAGGGGACCTACAACACCGGGGAGCTGTTTTTT.